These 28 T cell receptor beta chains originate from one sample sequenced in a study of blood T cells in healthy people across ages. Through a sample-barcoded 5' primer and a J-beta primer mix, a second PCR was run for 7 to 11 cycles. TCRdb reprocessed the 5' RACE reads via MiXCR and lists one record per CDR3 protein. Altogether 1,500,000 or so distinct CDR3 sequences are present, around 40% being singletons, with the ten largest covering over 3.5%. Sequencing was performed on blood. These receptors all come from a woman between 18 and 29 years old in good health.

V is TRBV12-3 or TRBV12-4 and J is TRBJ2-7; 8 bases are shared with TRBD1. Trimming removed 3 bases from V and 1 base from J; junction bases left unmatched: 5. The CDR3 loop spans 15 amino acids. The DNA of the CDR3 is TGTGCCAGCAGTTTTAAGACAGGGGAGTCCTACGAGCAGTACTTC. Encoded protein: CASSFKTGESYEQYF.

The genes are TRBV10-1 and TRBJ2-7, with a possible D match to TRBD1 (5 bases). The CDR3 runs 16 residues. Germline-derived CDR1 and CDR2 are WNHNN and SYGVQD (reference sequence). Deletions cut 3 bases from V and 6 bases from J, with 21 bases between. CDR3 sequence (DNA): TGCGCCAGCAGTGATGTGAAGTGTCAGGGTAGAAGCGAGCAGTACTTC. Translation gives CASSDVKCQGRSEQYF.

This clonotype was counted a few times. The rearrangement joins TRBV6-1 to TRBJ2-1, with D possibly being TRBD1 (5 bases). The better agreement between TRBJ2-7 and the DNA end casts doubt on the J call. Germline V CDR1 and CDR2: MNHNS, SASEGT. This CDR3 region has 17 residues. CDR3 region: CASSEFGAYVNYNEQYF. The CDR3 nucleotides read TGTGCCAGCAGTGAATTTGGGGCCTATGTCAACTACAATGAGCAGTACTTC.

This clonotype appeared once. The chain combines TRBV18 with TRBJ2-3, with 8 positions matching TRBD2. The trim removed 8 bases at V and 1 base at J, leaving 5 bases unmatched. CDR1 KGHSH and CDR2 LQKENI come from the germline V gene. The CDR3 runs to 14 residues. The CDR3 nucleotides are TGTGCCAGCCACCAAGCGGGAGGCACAGATACGCAGTATTTT. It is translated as CASHQAGGTDTQYF. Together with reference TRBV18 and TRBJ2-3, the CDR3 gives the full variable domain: NAGVMQNPRHLVRRRGQEARLRCSPMKGHSHVYWYRQLPEEGLKFMVYLQKENIIDESGMPKERFSAEFPKEGPSILRIQQVVRGDSAAYFCASHQAGGTDTQYFGPGTRLTVL.

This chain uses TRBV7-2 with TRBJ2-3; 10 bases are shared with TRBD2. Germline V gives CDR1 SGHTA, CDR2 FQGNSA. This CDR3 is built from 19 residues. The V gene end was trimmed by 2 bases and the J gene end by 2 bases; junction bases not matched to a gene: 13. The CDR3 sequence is CASSLRGPRTSGSTDTQYF. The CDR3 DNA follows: TGTGCCAGCAGCTTACGCGGTCCGAGGACTAGCGGATCCACAGATACGCAGTATTTT. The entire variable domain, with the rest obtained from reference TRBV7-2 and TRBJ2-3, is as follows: GAGVSQSPSNKVTEKGKDVELRCDPISGHTALYWYRQSLGQGLEFLIYFQGNSAPDKSGLPSDRFSAERTGGSVSTLTIQRTQQEDSAVYLCASSLRGPRTSGSTDTQYFGPGTRLTVL.

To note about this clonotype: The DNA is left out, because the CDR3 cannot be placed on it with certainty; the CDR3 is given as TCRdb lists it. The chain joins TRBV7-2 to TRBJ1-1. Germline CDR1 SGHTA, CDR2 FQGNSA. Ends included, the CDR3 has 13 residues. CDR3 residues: CTSSFSLDTEAFF.

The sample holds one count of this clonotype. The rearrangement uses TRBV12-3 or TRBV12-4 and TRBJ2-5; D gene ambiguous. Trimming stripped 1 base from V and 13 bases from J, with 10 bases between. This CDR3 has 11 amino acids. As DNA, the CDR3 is TGTGCCAGCAGTTTAGGGTTCAGTAGGTACTTC. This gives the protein CASSLGFSRYF.

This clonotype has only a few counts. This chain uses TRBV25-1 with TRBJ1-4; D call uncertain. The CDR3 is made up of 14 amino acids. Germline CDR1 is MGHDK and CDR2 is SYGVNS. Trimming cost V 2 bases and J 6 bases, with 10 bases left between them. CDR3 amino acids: CASSETLWHEKLFF. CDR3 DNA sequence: TGTGCCAGCAGTGAAACACTTTGGCATGAAAAACTGTTTTTT. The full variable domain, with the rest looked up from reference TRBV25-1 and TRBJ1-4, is EADIYQTPRYLVIGTGKKITLECSQTMGHDKMYWYQQDPGMELHLIHYSYGVNSTEKGDLSSESTVSRIRTEHFPLTLESARPSHTSQYLCASSETLWHEKLFFGSGTQLSVL.

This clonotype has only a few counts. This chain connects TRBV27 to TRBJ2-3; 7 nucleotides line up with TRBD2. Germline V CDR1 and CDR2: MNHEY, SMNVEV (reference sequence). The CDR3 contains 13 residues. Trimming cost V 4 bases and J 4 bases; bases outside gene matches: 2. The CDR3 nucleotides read TGTGCCAGCAGTTGGGAGGGACCAGATACGCAGTATTTT. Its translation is CASSWEGPDTQYF.

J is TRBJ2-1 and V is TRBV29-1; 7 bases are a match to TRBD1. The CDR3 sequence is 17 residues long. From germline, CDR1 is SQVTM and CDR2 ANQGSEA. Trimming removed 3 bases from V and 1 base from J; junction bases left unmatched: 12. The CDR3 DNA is TGCAGCGTTGACGGGGCGACAGGGCGAACGTCCTACAATGAGCAGTTCTTC. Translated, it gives CSVDGATGRTSYNEQFF.

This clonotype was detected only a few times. The CDR3 DNA reads as TGCAGTGCCCGACAGGGACGGGATGAAAAACTGTTTTTT. This gives the protein CSARQGRDEKLFF. V is TRBV20-1 and J is TRBJ1-4; 7 bases map to TRBD1. The CDR3 loop spans 13 amino acids. Trimming cost V 6 bases and J 6 bases; bases outside gene matches: 7. Germline values: CDR1 DFQATT, CDR2 SNEGSKA (reference sequence).

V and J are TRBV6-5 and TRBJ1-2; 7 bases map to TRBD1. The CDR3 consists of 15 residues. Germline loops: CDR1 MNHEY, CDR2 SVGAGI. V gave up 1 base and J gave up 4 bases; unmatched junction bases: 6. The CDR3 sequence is CASSYFGTDAYGYTF. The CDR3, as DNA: TGTGCCAGCAGTTACTTCGGGACAGACGCCTATGGCTACACCTTC.

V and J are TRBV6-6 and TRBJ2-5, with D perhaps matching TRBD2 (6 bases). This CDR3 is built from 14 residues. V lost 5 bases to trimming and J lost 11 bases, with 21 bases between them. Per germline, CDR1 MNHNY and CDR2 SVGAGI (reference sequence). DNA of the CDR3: TGTGCCAGCAGTCAGGTAGCGGATTCCAATGAGCAGTACTTC. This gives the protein CASSQVADSNEQYF.

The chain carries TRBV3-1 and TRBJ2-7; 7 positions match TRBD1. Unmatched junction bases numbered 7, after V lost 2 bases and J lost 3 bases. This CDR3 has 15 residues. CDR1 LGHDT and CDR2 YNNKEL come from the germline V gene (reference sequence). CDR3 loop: CASSQRGRDSYEQYF. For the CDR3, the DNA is TGTGCCAGCAGCCAAAGGGGTCGGGACAGCTACGAGCAGTACTTC.

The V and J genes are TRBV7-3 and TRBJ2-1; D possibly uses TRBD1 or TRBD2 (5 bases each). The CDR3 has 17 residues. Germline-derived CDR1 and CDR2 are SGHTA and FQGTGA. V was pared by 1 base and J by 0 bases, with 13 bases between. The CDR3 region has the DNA TGTGCCAGCAGCTTAAAGTATGGGGGAGACTCCTACAATGAGCAGTTCTTC. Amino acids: CASSLKYGGDSYNEQFF.

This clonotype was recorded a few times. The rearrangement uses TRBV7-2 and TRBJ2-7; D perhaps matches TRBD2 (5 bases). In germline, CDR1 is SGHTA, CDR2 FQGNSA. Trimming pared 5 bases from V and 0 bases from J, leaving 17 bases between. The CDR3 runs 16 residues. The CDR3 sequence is CASSLTSGLSSYEQYF. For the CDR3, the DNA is TGTGCCAGCAGCCTTACCTCTGGACTTAGCTCCTACGAGCAGTACTTC. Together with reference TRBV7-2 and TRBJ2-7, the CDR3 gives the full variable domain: GAGVSQSPSNKVTEKGKDVELRCDPISGHTALYWYRQSLGQGLEFLIYFQGNSAPDKSGLPSDRFSAERTGGSVSTLTIQRTQQEDSAVYLCASSLTSGLSSYEQYFGPGTRLTVT.

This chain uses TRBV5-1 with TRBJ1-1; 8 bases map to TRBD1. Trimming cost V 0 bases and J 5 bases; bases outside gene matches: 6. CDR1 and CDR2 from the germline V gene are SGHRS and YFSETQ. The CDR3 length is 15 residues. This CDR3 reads CASSLAAQGGTEAFF. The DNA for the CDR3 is TGCGCCAGCAGCTTGGCCGCACAGGGGGGTACTGAAGCTTTCTTT.

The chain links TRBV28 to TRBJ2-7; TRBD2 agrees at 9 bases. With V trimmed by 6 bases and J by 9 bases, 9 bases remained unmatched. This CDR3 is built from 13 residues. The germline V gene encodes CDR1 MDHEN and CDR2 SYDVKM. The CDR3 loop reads CASRWTSEGVQYF. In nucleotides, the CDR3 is TGTGCCAGCAGATGGACTAGCGAAGGGGTGCAGTACTTC.

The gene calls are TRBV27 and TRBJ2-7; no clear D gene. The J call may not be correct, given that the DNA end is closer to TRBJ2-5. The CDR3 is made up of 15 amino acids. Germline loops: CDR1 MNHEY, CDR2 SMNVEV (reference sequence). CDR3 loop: CASSLATISGETQYF. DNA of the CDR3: TGTGCCAGCAGTTTAGCGACCATCTCGGGAGAGACCCAGTACTTC.

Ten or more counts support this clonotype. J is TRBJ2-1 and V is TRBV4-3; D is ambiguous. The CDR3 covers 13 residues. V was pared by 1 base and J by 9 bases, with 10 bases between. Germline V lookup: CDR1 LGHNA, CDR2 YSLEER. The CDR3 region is CASSQVLRPEQFF. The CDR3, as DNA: TGCGCCAGCAGCCAAGTTCTTCGTCCTGAGCAGTTCTTC.

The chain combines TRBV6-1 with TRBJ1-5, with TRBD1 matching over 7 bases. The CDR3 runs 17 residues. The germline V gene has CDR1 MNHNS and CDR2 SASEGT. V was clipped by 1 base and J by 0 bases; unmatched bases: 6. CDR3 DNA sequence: TGTGCCAGCAGTGAAGGTCAGGGGGGAAATAGCAATCAGCCCCAGCATTTT. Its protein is CASSEGQGGNSNQPQHF.

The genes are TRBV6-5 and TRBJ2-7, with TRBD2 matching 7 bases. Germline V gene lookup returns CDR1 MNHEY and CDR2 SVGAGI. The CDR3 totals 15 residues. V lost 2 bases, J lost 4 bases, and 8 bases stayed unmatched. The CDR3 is CASSYEQRGPYEQYF. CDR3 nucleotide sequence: TGTGCCAGCAGTTACGAGCAGCGGGGACCTTACGAGCAGTACTTC.

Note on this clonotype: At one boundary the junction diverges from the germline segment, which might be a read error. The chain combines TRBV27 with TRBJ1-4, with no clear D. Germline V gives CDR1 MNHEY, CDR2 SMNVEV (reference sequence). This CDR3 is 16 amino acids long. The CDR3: CASMSLADLTNGKLFF. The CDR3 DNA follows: TGTGCCAGCATGAGTTTAGCAGATCTAACTAATGGAAAACTGTTTTTT.

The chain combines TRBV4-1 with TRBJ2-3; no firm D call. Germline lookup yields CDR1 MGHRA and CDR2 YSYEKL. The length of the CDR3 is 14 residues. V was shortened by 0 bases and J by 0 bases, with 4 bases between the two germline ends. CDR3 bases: TGCGCCAGCAGCCAAGATTCCAGCACAGATACGCAGTATTTT. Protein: CASSQDSSTDTQYF.

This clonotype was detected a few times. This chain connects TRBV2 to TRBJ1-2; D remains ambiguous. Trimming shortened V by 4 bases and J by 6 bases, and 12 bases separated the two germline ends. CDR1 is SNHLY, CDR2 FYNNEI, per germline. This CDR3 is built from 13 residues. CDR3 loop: CASSVWGADGYTF. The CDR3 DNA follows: TGTGCCAGCAGTGTGTGGGGAGCGGATGGCTACACCTTC.

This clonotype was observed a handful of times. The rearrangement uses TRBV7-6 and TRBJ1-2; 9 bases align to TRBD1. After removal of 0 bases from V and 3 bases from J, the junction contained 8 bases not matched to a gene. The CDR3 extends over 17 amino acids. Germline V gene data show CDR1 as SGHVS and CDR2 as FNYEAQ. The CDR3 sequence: CASSLAHEQGAYYGYTF. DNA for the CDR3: TGTGCCAGCAGCTTAGCGCATGAACAGGGGGCCTACTATGGCTACACCTTC.

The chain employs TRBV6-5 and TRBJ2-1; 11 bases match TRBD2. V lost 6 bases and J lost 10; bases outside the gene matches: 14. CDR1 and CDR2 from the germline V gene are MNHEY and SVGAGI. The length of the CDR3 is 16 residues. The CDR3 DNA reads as TGTGCCAGCAGCTTCCGCGTAGCGGGGGGGGCTTCGGAGCAGTTCTTC. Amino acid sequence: CASSFRVAGGASEQFF.

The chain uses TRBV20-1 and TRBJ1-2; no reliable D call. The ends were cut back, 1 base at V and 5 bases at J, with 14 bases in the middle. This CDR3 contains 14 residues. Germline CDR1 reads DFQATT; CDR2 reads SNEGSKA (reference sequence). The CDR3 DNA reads TGCAGTGCTAGAGGTCGGGTACAGATGTATGGCTACACCTTC. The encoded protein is CSARGRVQMYGYTF.